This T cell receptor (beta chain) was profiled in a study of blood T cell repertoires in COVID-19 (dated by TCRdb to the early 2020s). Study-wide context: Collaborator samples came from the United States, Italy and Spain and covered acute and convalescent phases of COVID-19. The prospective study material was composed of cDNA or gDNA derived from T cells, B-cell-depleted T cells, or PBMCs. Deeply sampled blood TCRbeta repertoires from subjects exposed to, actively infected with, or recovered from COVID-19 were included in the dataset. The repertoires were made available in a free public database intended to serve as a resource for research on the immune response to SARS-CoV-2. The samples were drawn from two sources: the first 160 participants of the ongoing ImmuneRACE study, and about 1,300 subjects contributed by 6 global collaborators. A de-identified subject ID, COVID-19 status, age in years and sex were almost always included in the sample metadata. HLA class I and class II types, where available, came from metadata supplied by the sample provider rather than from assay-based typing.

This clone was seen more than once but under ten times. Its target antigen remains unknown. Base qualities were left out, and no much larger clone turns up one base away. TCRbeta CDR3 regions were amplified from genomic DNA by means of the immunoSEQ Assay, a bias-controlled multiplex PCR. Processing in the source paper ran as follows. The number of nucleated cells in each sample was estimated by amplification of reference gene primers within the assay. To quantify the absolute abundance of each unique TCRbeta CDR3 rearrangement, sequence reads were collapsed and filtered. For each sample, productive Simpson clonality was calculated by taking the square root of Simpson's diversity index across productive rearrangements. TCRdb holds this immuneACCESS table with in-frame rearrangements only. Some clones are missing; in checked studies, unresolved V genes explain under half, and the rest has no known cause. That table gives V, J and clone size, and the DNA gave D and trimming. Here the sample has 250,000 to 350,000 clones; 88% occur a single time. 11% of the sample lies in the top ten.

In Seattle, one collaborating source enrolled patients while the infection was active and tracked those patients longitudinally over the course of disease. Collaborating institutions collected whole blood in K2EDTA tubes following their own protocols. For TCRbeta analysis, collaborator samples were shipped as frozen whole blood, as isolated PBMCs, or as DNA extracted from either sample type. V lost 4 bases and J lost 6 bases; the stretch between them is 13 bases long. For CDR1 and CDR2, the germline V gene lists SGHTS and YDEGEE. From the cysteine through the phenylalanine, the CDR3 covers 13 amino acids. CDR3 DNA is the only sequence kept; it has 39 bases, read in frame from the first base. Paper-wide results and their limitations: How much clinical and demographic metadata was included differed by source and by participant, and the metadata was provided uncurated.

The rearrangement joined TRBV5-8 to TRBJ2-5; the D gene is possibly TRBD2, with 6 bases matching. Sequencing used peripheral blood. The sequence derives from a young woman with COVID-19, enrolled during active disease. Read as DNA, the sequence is TGTGCCAGCAGCCCAGATGGAGGGAAGACCCAGTACTTC. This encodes CASSPDGGKTQYF.